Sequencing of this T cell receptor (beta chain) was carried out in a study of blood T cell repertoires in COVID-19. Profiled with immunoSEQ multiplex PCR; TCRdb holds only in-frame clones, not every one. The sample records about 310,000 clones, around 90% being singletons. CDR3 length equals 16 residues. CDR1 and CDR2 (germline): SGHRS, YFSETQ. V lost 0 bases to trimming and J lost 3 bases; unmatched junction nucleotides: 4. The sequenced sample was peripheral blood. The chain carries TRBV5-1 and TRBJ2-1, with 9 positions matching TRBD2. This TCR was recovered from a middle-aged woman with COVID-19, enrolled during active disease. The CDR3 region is CASSLATSGYYNEQFF. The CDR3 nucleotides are TGCGCCAGCAGCTTGGCTACTAGCGGGTACTACAATGAGCAGTTCTTC.